This T cell receptor beta chain was recovered during a study of immune evolution from preneoplasia to lung adenocarcinoma. Whole-study results and caveats: Top clone share appeared to fall from AAH through AIS, MIA, adenocarcinoma. KRAS-mutant nodules had the highest T cell clonality.

CDR1 SGDLS and CDR2 YYNGEE come from the germline V gene. The CDR3 contains 16 residues. Trimming left V 4 bases short and J 0 bases short, with 15 bases between. H&E slides confirmed each diagnosis, reviewed by two pathologists independently. Comments on this clone: Its target is unknown.

Generated by immunoSEQ multiplex PCR, the TCRdb table keeps only in-frame clones and is missing some. This sample has over 9,500 clones, with more than 60% found just once. This chain links TRBV9 with TRBJ2-3, with D unclear. The TCR sequence derives from a person aged 60-79 years with lung adenocarcinoma. Specimen: FFPE minimally invasive lung adenocarcinoma tissue. The CDR3 loop reads CASSPVPAYSTDTQYF. The CDR3 DNA reads TGTGCCAGCAGCCCAGTCCCAGCTTATAGCACAGATACGCAGTATTTT. The complete variable domain, with remaining parts taken from reference TRBV9 and TRBJ2-3, reads DSGVTQTPKHLITATGQRVTLRCSPRSGDLSVYWYQQSLDQGLQFLIQYYNGEERAKGNILERFSAQQFPDLHSELNLSSLELGDSALYFCASSPVPAYSTDTQYFGPGTRLTVL.